This TCR beta chain derives from a study of vaccination and CD4 T cells after COVID-19. The overall study: At a median 72 days (range 14 to 241) after dose two, post-vaccine samples were obtained.

In the case of this clonotype: The antigen is not known.

Sequencing of DNA taken from cultured CD4+ T cells relied on the Oncomine TCR Beta short-read assay. In TCRdb, the PCR reads were re-called with MiXCR into one record per CDR3 protein. The table has 20,000 to 25,000 distinct CDR3 sequences, 45% to 60% seen once. The study, taken as a whole, reports: SARS-CoV-2-reactive clonotype medians increased from around 21 to 38, not significantly.

Specified treatment: roughly ten-day PBMC culture with coronavirus spike peptide pools or control peptides (ViraFEST assay). The germline gives CDR1 KGHSH, CDR2 LQKENI. V dropped 3 bases and J dropped 8 bases, with 13 bases sitting between them. CDR3 length equals 13 residues. This chain uses TRBV18 with TRBJ1-2; D is ambiguous. Sequencing was done on a sample of CD4+ T cells from blood, cultured in vitro. This clonotype was obtained from a human donor who had recovered from COVID-19. The CDR3 DNA reads TGTGCCAGCTCACCGGCTCAGTATGGCGGCTACACCTTC. It encodes CASSPAQYGGYTF. Filled out from reference TRBV18 and TRBJ1-2, the complete variable domain reads NAGVMQNPRHLVRRRGQEARLRCSPMKGHSHVYWYRQLPEEGLKFMVYLQKENIIDESGMPKERFSAEFPKEGPSILRIQQVVRGDSAAYFCASSPAQYGGYTFGSGTRLTVV.